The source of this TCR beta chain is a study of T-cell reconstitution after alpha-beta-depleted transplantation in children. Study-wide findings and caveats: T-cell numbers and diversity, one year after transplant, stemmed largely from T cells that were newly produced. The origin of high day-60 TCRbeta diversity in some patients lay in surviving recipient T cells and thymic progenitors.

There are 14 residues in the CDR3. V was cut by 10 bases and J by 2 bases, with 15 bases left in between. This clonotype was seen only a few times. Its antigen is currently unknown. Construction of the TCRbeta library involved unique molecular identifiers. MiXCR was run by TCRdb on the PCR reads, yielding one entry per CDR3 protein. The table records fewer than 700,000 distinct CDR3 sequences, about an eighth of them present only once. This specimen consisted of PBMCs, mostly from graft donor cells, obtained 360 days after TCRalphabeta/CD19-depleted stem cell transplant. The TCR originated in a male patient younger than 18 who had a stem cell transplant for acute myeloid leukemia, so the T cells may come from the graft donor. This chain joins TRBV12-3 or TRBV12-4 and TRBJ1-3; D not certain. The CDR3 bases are TGTGCCAACCGGCTTTGGCGGACTGGAAACACCATATATTTT. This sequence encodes CANRLWRTGNTIYF.